This passage covers 17 T cell receptor beta chains from one sample sequenced in a study of blood T cell repertoires in COVID-19 (dated by TCRdb to between 2020 and 2021). Library generation was performed with the immunoSEQ multiplex PCR assay. TCRdb provides this immuneACCESS table in a form limited to in-frame rearrangements. Some clones are lacking; in checked studies, under half of them reflect an unresolved V gene, and why the rest are absent is not known. This sample holds around 99,000 clones; 80% were observed only once. The ten largest clones add up to around 4% of the sample. Sequencing used peripheral blood. The origin of the receptors is a human donor in a cohort sampled during active or convalescent COVID-19.

The V gene is TRBV7-9, the J gene TRBJ1-1, with TRBD1 identical over 11 bases. The trim removed 5 bases at V and 7 bases at J, leaving 6 bases unmatched. This CDR3 contains 14 residues. Germline-derived CDR1 and CDR2 are SEHNR and FQNEAQ (reference sequence). CDR3 bases: TGTGCCAGCAGCCGGACAGGGGGCGCGATTGAAGCTTTCTTT. It is translated as CASSRTGGAIEAFF.

V usage is TRBV10-3 and J usage is TRBJ1-6; 9 bases fit TRBD1. The J segment lost 6 bases and the V segment lost 3 bases, leaving 3 bases of the junction unmatched. CDR3 size: 15 residues. Per the germline V gene, CDR1 is ENHRY and CDR2 is SYGVKD. For the CDR3, the DNA is TGTGCCATCAGTGAAGGACAGGGGAGTAATTCACCCCTCCACTTT. Its protein is CAISEGQGSNSPLHF.

CDR3: CASSLDGPLDEQYF. DNA for the CDR3: TGTGCCAGCAGCTTAGATGGGCCCCTTGACGAGCAGTACTTC. This chain uses TRBV11-2 with TRBJ2-7; D is uncertain. Germline CDR1 is SGHAT and CDR2 is FQNNGV. The CDR3 consists of 14 residues. Trimming pared 0 bases from V and 5 bases from J, leaving 11 bases between.

This CDR3 reads CARSPRGGANTGELFF. CDR3 sequence (DNA): TGTGCCAGAAGTCCTCGGGGAGGGGCGAACACCGGGGAGCTGTTTTTT. The chain combines TRBV5-3 with TRBJ2-2, with 7 bases lining up with TRBD2. TRBV5-3 is labeled an ORF, and its function is uncertain. V shed 5 bases, J shed 0 bases, and the junction held 7 bases outside the gene matches. The CDR3 spans 16 residues.

This rearrangement joins TRBV11-2 to TRBJ2-5, with TRBD1 as a possible D gene (5 bases). The CDR3 has 15 residues. V lost 4 bases, J lost 7 bases, and 19 bases lay in between. The germline V gene encodes CDR1 SGHAT and CDR2 FQNNGV. Written as DNA, the CDR3 is TGTGCCAGCAGCTCCACCAGGGTGAGGATTGGGACCCAGTACTTC. Translation gives CASSSTRVRIGTQYF. The full variable domain, its missing parts supplied by reference TRBV11-2 and TRBJ2-5, is EAGVAQSPRYKIIEKRQSVAFWCNPISGHATLYWYQQILGQGPKLLIQFQNNGVVDDSQLPKDRFSAERLKGVDSTLKIQPAKLEDSAVYLCASSSTRVRIGTQYFGPGTRLLVL.

This clone was observed a handful of times. The chain employs TRBV4-1 and TRBJ2-5; 9 bases align to TRBD1. CDR1 and CDR2 (germline): MGHRA, YSYEKL. Germline trimming cut 4 bases from V and 5 bases from J; bases unmatched to any gene: 5. This CDR3 contains 14 residues. For the CDR3, the DNA is TGCGCCAGCAGCCGACCAGACAGGGGGGAGACCCAGTACTTC. Its protein product is CASSRPDRGETQYF.

This rearrangement joins TRBV5-6 to TRBJ2-7; D is possibly TRBD1 (6 bases). This CDR3 is built from 15 residues. V lost 3 bases and J 7 bases, leaving 20 bases between the germline ends. Germline lookup yields CDR1 SGHDT and CDR2 YYEEEE. CDR3 protein: CASSWGTLLIGEQYF. CDR3 sequence (DNA): TGTGCCAGCAGCTGGGGGACACTTCTCATCGGAGAGCAGTACTTC.

This clone was found a few times. The chain employs TRBV9 and TRBJ2-2, with a tentative D call TRBD1 (5 bases). CDR1 is SGDLS and CDR2 is YYNGEE in the germline V gene. Between the trimmed V and J ends, which lost 0 bases and 7 bases, there was a span of 13 bases. This CDR3 is 15 amino acids long. DNA for the CDR3: TGTGCCAGCAGCGTAGAAGGGGAATGGGGCGGGGAGCTGTTTTTT. Amino acids: CASSVEGEWGGELFF.

This chain uses TRBV20-1 with TRBJ2-3; TRBD2 is a possible D gene (6 bases). This CDR3 spans 14 amino acids. Trimming took 3 bases from V and 1 from J, leaving 11 bases between them. Looked up from germline, CDR1 is DFQATT and CDR2 is SNEGSKA (reference sequence). CDR3 sequence (DNA): TGCAGTGCTAGTGTCGGGAGTGGCACAGATACGCAGTATTTT. This gives the protein CSASVGSGTDTQYF.

CDR3 DNA: TGTGCCAGTAGTACTAGGCGATGGCCCGTTGTGGTCGGAAACACCATATATTTT. It specifies CASSTRRWPVVVGNTIYF. V gene TRBV19 combines with J gene TRBJ1-3, with D hard to call. Per the germline V gene, CDR1 is LNHDA and CDR2 is SQIVND (reference sequence). The CDR3 extends over 18 amino acids. V was pared by 4 bases and J by 4 bases, with 23 bases between.

V is TRBV2 and J is TRBJ1-6, with 7 bases aligning to TRBD1. CDR3 length: 15 amino acids. The V gene end was trimmed by 3 bases and the J gene end by 10 bases; junction bases not matched to a gene: 9. Germline values: CDR1 SNHLY, CDR2 FYNNEI. The CDR3 coding sequence is TGTGCCAGCAGTGACAGACAGGGTTTCCGCTCACCCCTCCACTTT. Translating gives CASSDRQGFRSPLHF.

V and J are TRBV6-4 and TRBJ2-4; D is perhaps TRBD1 (6 bases). The CDR3 contains 14 residues. CDR1 and CDR2 (germline): MRHNA, SNTAGT. The DNA for the CDR3 is TGTGCAGGACAGTGGGGTTTTGGCAAAAACATTCAGTACTTC. Its protein is CAGQWGFGKNIQYF.

The chain employs TRBV5-4 and TRBJ1-2, with a tentative D call TRBD1 (5 bases). The CDR3 length is 14 residues. V dropped 0 bases and J dropped 6 bases, with 12 bases sitting between them. The V gene's germline CDR1 is SGHNT and CDR2 YYREEE (reference sequence). CDR3 in amino acids: CASSLESAGNGYTF. For the CDR3, the DNA is TGTGCCAGCAGCTTGGAGTCAGCAGGGAATGGCTACACCTTC.

The chain is built from TRBV7-3 and TRBJ2-1; TRBD1 agrees at 10 bases. CDR3 length: 16 residues. V dropped 2 bases and J dropped 3; count of bases not matched to a gene: 4. Germline CDR1 and CDR2: SGHTA and FQGTGA. In nucleotides, the CDR3 is TGTGCCAGCAGCTTACGGACAGGGGGTAGCTACAATGAGCAGTTCTTC. Protein sequence: CASSLRTGGSYNEQFF. Filled out from reference TRBV7-3 and TRBJ2-1, the complete variable domain reads GAGVSQTPSNKVTEKGKYVELRCDPISGHTALYWYRQSLGQGPEFLIYFQGTGAADDSGLPNDRFFAVRPEGSVSTLKIQRTERGDSAVYLCASSLRTGGSYNEQFFGPGTRLTVL.

The gene calls are TRBV19 and TRBJ1-3, with 9 bases matching TRBD1. The CDR3 is 16 residues long. CDR1 LNHDA and CDR2 SQIVND come from the germline V gene (reference sequence). V gave up 2 bases and J gave up 2 bases; unmatched junction bases: 4. CDR3 sequence: CASSITGTGTGNTIYF. The CDR3 DNA sequence: TGTGCCAGTAGTATAACCGGGACAGGGACTGGAAACACCATATATTTT. Based on the CDR3 plus reference TRBV19 and TRBJ1-3, the full variable domain is DGGITQSPKYLFRKEGQNVTLSCEQNLNHDAMYWYRQDPGQGLRLIYYSQIVNDFQKGDIAEGYSVSREKKESFPLTVTSAQKNPTAFYLCASSITGTGTGNTIYFGEGSWLTVV.

The chain employs TRBV6-2 or TRBV6-3 and TRBJ2-1; D uncertain. The CDR3 consists of 13 residues. V lost 1 base to trimming and J lost 13 bases, with 14 bases between them. The V gene's germline CDR1 is MNHEY and CDR2 SVGEGT. CDR3 in amino acids: CASSYLVAVKQFF. In nucleotides, the CDR3 is TGTGCCAGCAGTTACTTGGTCGCAGTAAAACAGTTCTTC.

V is TRBV27 and J is TRBJ1-2, with D perhaps matching TRBD1 (6 bases). This CDR3 has 13 amino acids. Trimming left V 2 bases short and J 2 bases short, with 6 bases between. CDR1 and CDR2 from the germline V gene are MNHEY and SMNVEV (reference sequence). The CDR3 region is CASSLQGNYGYTF. The CDR3 region has the DNA TGTGCCAGCAGTTTACAGGGGAACTATGGCTACACCTTC.